The next 5 T cell receptor beta chains were all read from a single sample in a study of T cells expressing NK-cell markers. TCRdb reworked the 5' RACE reads into one entry per CDR3 protein, no DNA. This table holds a few hundred thousand distinct CDR3 sequences. The source material was blood T cells: a sorted CD56 or NKG2C T cell subset, CD4+ or CD8+ T cells, or bulk PBMC T cells (not recorded which). These receptors came from a man aged 18-70 years in good health.

CDR3 in amino acids: CASSSAGRGGYNEQFF. This chain uses TRBV7-3 with TRBJ2-1; there is no DNA to check the TCRdb D call of TRBD2. Germline-derived CDR1 and CDR2 are SGHTA and FQGTGA. CDR3 length: 16 residues.

The genes are TRBV5-1 and TRBJ1-1; TCRdb's D gene call, TRBD1, goes unchecked for lack of DNA. CDR1 and CDR2 from the germline V gene are SGHRS and YFSETQ. CDR3 size: 15 residues. The CDR3 reads CASSRQGAINTEAFF. Drawing the rest from reference TRBV5-1 and TRBJ1-1, the complete variable domain is KAGVTQTPRYLIKTRGQQVTLSCSPISGHRSVSWYQQTPGQGLQFLFEYFSETQRNKGNFPGRFSGRQFSNSRSEMNVSTLELGDSALYLCASSRQGAINTEAFFGQGTRLTVV.

V and J are TRBV18 and TRBJ2-7; the TRBD1 assignment by TCRdb is unverifiable without DNA. CDR1 and CDR2 from the germline V gene are KGHSH and LQKENI. This CDR3 contains 16 residues. This chain's CDR3 is CASSPRGGLSSYEQYF. The full variable domain, with the rest looked up from reference TRBV18 and TRBJ2-7, is NAGVMQNPRHLVRRRGQEARLRCSPMKGHSHVYWYRQLPEEGLKFMVYLQKENIIDESGMPKERFSAEFPKEGPSILRIQQVVRGDSAAYFCASSPRGGLSSYEQYFGPGTRLTVT.

The CDR3 loop is CASSRRDISKDTQYF. V gene TRBV18 combines with J gene TRBJ2-3; absent DNA, TCRdb's TRBD1 call cannot be checked. From germline, CDR1 is KGHSH and CDR2 LQKENI. CDR3 length equals 15 residues. Using reference TRBV18 and TRBJ2-3 for the parts outside the CDR3, the full variable domain is NAGVMQNPRHLVRRRGQEARLRCSPMKGHSHVYWYRQLPEEGLKFMVYLQKENIIDESGMPKERFSAEFPKEGPSILRIQQVVRGDSAAYFCASSRRDISKDTQYFGPGTRLTVL.

V gene TRBV2 combines with J gene TRBJ2-7; TCRdb's assignment of TRBD2 cannot be checked, as there is no DNA. Per the germline V gene, CDR1 is SNHLY and CDR2 is FYNNEI. The CDR3 is 14 amino acids. The CDR3 loop reads CASKKGPLTYEQYF.